The present entry profiles one T cell receptor beta chain with its context. Its antigen remains undetermined. Within one base of it there is no much larger clone, and no base qualities were kept. This entry is derived from a study of cytomegalovirus exposure and HLA in healthy donors (dated by TCRdb to about 2017). Broadly, across the study: An earlier analysis of approximately 640 of the donors reported roughly 300 Gb of sequence data and around 110 million unique TCR beta sequences from around 200 million T cells. An early release that covered some 640 HLA-typed donors contained 300 to 350 gigabases of sequencing data and 75 million to 100 million unique TCR sequences. Of the roughly 390 genotyped donors, roughly 85% fell in the genetic ancestry cluster associated with self-reported Caucasian donors. The study was designed to test whether signatures of past pathogen exposure could be identified by cataloging public T cell receptors. Using immunosequencing, the study profiled T cell repertoires from around 680 subjects and related those repertoires to cytomegalovirus serostatus. Besides the first cohort of hundreds of subjects, a separate validation cohort made up of some 110 different subjects was used. The study combined high-throughput TCR immunosequencing, statistical association of individual TCRs with disease status, and machine learning to predict cytomegalovirus infection status. In a later analysis, previously published TCR beta repertoires from 500 to 750 donors were re-analyzed and high-resolution HLA genotyping was added so that TCR occurrence patterns could be studied. Rather than drawing on any new phenotypic data, the later analysis identified candidate immune exposures from TCR beta sequences and the way those sequences occurred across donors. An earlier analysis of 500 to 650 of the donors applied high-throughput TCR beta sequencing to assess whether each TCR beta V gene segment acted as functional or pseudogenic. Alongside the repertoire data, information on donor age, sex, ethnicity and CMV serostatus was compiled. A later genetic analysis used genome-wide SNP genotypes for about 65% of the roughly 700 donors, treating that subset as a discovery cohort. Every discovery cohort repertoire had been produced on one sequencing platform. Class I and class II HLA loci were covered by the typing at four-digit resolution. Typing coverage differed by locus: A, B, C, DRB1 and DQB1 were typed in roughly 629-630 donors, DQA1 in 522, DPA1 in nearly 610, and DPB1 in just under 490. Roughly five DR-DQ haplotypes were handled as single units for association and clustering, since linkage in the cohort was strong. Across 300 to 400 genotyped donors of the cohort, an average of roughly 250,000 unique TCR beta nucleotide sequences per donor were sequenced, and roughly 18% of those sequences were non-productive. Paper-wide results and their limitations: Only TCR beta chains were sequenced in this cohort, and the absence of alpha or paired-chain data limited detectable features. A cluster of highly shared sequence variants was judged likely to be a technical artifact of the sequencing pipeline. Broadly in line with IMGT annotations, most TCR beta V segments showed up in productive rearrangements about 87% or about 30% of the time in an earlier analysis of some 590 of the donors. Compared with equally common non-associated chains, HLA-associated TCR beta chains in a later analysis were more clonally expanded and had lower generation probabilities. At a false discovery rate of 0.05, a later analysis linked 16,951 TCR beta sequences to specific HLA alleles. The classifier was reported to diagnose cytomegalovirus status with high specificity and sensitivity in both the original and validation cohorts. According to a later analysis, most CMV-associated TCR beta chains appeared to be HLA-restricted, and the HLA associations seemed to be driven largely by CMV exposure. When HLA alleles, especially DR and DQ, strongly co-occurred, attributing TCR associations to individual alleles was difficult. An association between a missense DCLRE1C variant and V-gene and J-gene trimming of TCR beta chains was found in a later genetic analysis and replicated in an independent cohort. Three of the identified cytomegalovirus-associated TCR beta chains were confirmed in vitro to be specific for cytomegalovirus antigens. A further reported finding was that TCR beta sequences accurately predicted the HLA-A and HLA-B alleles for most subjects in the first cohort. Correlated functional status among segregating V segments might reflect linkage disequilibrium, but an unknown experimental factor could not be ruled out. Because counts were too low, fewer than 20 rarely observed V segments, including chromosome 9 orphons, were excluded from the earlier analysis of some 590 of the donors. According to a later genetic analysis, donors in an Asian-associated ancestry cluster had fewer N-insertions in productive TCRs than the approximately 630-donor mean. Across donors, most TCR sequences were observed very rarely, whereas some public TCRs were present in many individuals. Sequencing depth was assumed to be roughly uniform across donors in the presence/absence analyses, though that assumption may not hold. A total of 150 to 200 TCR beta chains were listed by the study as associated with cytomegalovirus. The 87-base-pair reads could not distinguish some IMGT-functional V segments, including TRBV6-2 and TRBV6-3, so those segments were excluded. For the cohort, immune exposure information was limited to CMV serostatus. A later analysis reported that several top co-occurrence clusters appeared linked to parvovirus B19, influenza, CMV and Epstein-Barr virus. According to the authors, the approach could potentially be generalized to other disease states and immunological phenotypes. Because HLA typing was missing for some donors at each locus, association tests included only the typed subset. In a later analysis, the rate of TCR association differed among HLA loci, with DRB1 alleles having the most associated TCRs and HLA-C alleles having the fewest.

The protocol used for the library was the immunoSEQ multiplex PCR assay. A mixture of 60 forward primers for TCR Vbeta segments and 13 reverse primers for TCR Jbeta segments was used in the multiplex PCR. Amplification of the CDR3 region of rearranged TCR beta genes was performed with a multiplex PCR assay on genomic DNA. Amplified TCR beta libraries were sequenced as 87-base-pair reads on the Illumina HiSeq System. Per the authors' processing: Across the roughly 700 repertoires, a later analysis counted 75 million to 90 million unique TCR beta chains, approximately 12 million of which were shared by at least two donors. Raw reads were error-corrected and collapsed into unique sequences with a nearest-neighbor algorithm that merged closely related sequences to remove PCR and sequencing errors. V, D and J gene segments were assigned by aligning CDR3 sequences to IMGT reference sequences. Each retained sequence needed at least a six-nucleotide match to both a V gene segment and a J gene segment. A rearrangement was called productive if the CDR3 had no stop codons and remained in frame with V and J, and every other rearrangement was called non-productive. Following IMGT convention, CDR3 was defined as the stretch from the second conserved V-encoded cysteine up to the conserved J-encoded phenylalanine. The earlier analysis of 550 to 650 of the donors excluded any sequence lacking an unambiguous match to a single V gene segment. An earlier analysis of over 450 of the donors classified V segments as functional when productive rearrangements were above 56.7% and as segregating when the standard deviation between donors was above 5%. A statistical classification framework was developed to diagnose cytomegalovirus status using the catalog of TCR beta chain sequences. In a later analysis, TCR nucleotide sequences were compared against IMGT/GENE-DB human TR gene sequences so that V and J genes could be assigned. A later analysis assigned CDR3 sequences and most-parsimonious VDJ recombination scenarios with the TCRdist pipeline. In a later analysis, each TCR beta chain was defined by its CDR3 amino acid sequence together with its V-gene family, and reads lacking a unique V-gene family were excluded. To address suspected cross-contamination and a sequencing artifact, a later analysis removed around 590 highly shared, low-generation-probability nucleotide sequences. In a later analysis, a clonal expansion index for each public chain was calculated from normalized within-repertoire ranks of inferred template counts. In a later analysis, generation probabilities were computed with a VDJ recombination model fitted to out-of-frame rearrangements, and the resulting probabilities were checked against IGoR. Hypergeometric tests were used in a later analysis to score TCR-TCR, TCR-HLA and TCR-CMV co-occurrence, with a repertoire-size bias correction applied to the TCR pairs. A later analysis estimated false discovery rates by permuting HLA or CMV assignments 20 times. In a later analysis, co-occurring TCRs were grouped using DBSCAN, and TCRdist sequence similarity was added for clustering within HLA-allele-positive subsets. For co-occurrence clustering, repertoires with fewer than 30,000 or more than 120,000 public chains were excluded, along with 4 to 6 repertoires with anomalous nucleotide sharing. Imported from immuneACCESS, the table was reduced by TCRdb to in-frame sequences with V and J called. These copies leave out some clones; in studies compared against another copy, an unresolved V gene accounts for under half, and the cause of the remainder is not known. V and J calls and clone size come straight from that table; D and trimming were deduced from the DNA. The sample records about 210,000 clones, about three quarters of which are singletons. The top ten constitute around 1.9% of the sample.

The cohort comprised hundreds of healthy bone marrow donors. At the time of sampling, every cohort member was nominally healthy, though immune exposures that went unrecorded were likely present. The donor tested CMV seronegative and was one of the 352 seronegative cohort members. A peripheral blood sample was provided by each donor, and peripheral blood mononuclear cells were used for TCR beta sequencing. The Qiagen DNeasy Blood Extraction Kit was used to extract genomic DNA from the blood cell samples. The CDR3 runs 16 residues from the cysteine to the phenylalanine. Solely the CDR3 DNA is kept, with 48 bases framed from the first base. Looking up the germline V gene yields CDR1 SGDLS and CDR2 YYNGEE. Trimmed from V: 0 bases; trimmed from J: 2 bases; junction bases lacking a gene match: 4.

The clonotype was recovered from a male donor in good health and CMV-seronegative. The chain is encoded by TRBV9 joined to TRBJ2-3, with 9 central nucleotides matching TRBD2. Sequencing was performed on PBMCs. For the CDR3, the sequence is CASSVVAGGHTDTQYF. The sequenced DNA is TGTGCCAGCAGCGTAGTGGCGGGAGGGCACACAGATACGCAGTATTTT.